This T cell receptor (beta chain) appears in the sequencing data of a study of cytomegalovirus exposure and HLA in healthy donors (TCRdb year 2017). Broadly, across the study: A later analysis indicated that the 110 or so validation repertoires were generated on the platform also employed for the 666 repertoires of the first cohort. The aim of the study was to test whether cataloging public T cell receptors could identify signatures of past pathogen exposure. Along with the roughly 670-subject first cohort, a separate validation cohort of 120 different subjects was used. High-throughput TCR immunosequencing, statistical association of individual TCRs with disease status, and machine learning were combined to predict cytomegalovirus infection status.

What the work shows at the level of the full study, not this receptor alone: A later analysis had no HLA typing for the validation cohort, so co-occurrence there was scored across all 130 or so repertoires. A few of the identified cytomegalovirus-associated TCR beta chains were confirmed in vitro to be specific for cytomegalovirus antigens. Subsequent analysis determined that TCRs grouped into clusters in the first cohort also showed a tendency toward co-occurrence across the roughly 120 validation repertoires, and about 93% of cluster scores exceeded 0. The study listed 164 TCR beta chains as associated with cytomegalovirus. In both the original and validation cohorts, the classifier was reported to diagnose cytomegalovirus status with high specificity and sensitivity. According to the authors, the approach could potentially be generalized to other disease states and immunological phenotypes. While some public TCRs were present in many individuals, most TCR sequences turned up only very rarely across donors.

Trimming takes 3 bases from V and 2 bases from J, and the germline ends sit 11 bases apart. The CDR3 covers 15 residues, taking in both the cysteine and the phenylalanine. Only the CDR3 portion is preserved as DNA: 45 bases, with reading frame beginning at the first base. Based on the germline V gene, the CDR1 and CDR2 sequences are SNHLY and FYNNEI. Library creation used the immunoSEQ multiplex PCR assay. In the source study's methods: A statistical classification framework was developed to diagnose cytomegalovirus status using the catalog of TCR beta chain sequences. TCRdb took over this immuneACCESS table, retaining in-frame rearrangements with V and J assigned. Such tables are incomplete; in checked studies, under half of the missing clones stem from an unresolved V gene, and the remainder is unexplained. That table furnishes V, J and clone size, whereas the DNA furnished D and trimming. This sample comprises roughly 50,000 clones, more than 80% of them detected only once. The leading ten clones occupy over 3% of the sample.

The donors were included in the validation cohort of roughly 120 subjects, a group kept apart from the roughly 680-subject first cohort. This clone was counted between two and nine times. Its antigen is currently not known. Base qualities were left out, and no much larger clone turns up one base away. Material: PBMCs. Rearrangement joined TRBV2 to TRBJ2-1; the D gene is possibly TRBD2, with 6 bases matching. This TCR was recovered from a man aged 18 to 29 in good health and CMV-seronegative. The CDR3 reads CASSEGGFTYNEQFF. The sequenced DNA is TGTGCCAGCAGTGAGGGGGGATTCACCTACAATGAGCAGTTCTTC.